Each of the 18 T cell receptor beta chains below was sequenced from the same sample in a study of T-cell memory formation after mild COVID-19. TCRdb itself ran the 5' RACE reads through MiXCR, one entry per CDR3 protein. The sample records just over 200,000 distinct CDR3 sequences, roughly 10% being singletons. Sequenced sample: PBMCs or a T cell subset sorted from them (not recorded which). These receptor sequences come from a man aged 18 to 29 who had mild COVID-19 (a few samples of this study predate the infection). Cell type and time point are not known.

This clonotype was seen a few times. The chain joins TRBV7-2 to TRBJ1-2; D ambiguous. This CDR3 spans 13 amino acids. Germline V gene lookup returns CDR1 SGHTA and CDR2 FQGNSA. Trimming cost V 3 bases and J 8 bases, with 13 bases left between them. Here the CDR3 reads CASSFRQIEGYTF. Written as DNA, the CDR3 is TGTGCCAGCAGCTTCCGACAAATAGAAGGCTACACCTTC.

This clonotype was observed a handful of times. The chain has TRBV6-6 and TRBJ2-1, with 8 bases matching TRBD2. Germline lookup yields CDR1 MNHNY and CDR2 SVGAGI (reference sequence). After removal of 4 bases from V and 4 bases from J, the junction contained 9 bases not matched to a gene. This CDR3 region has 16 residues. CDR3 DNA sequence: TGTGCCAGCAGTTCCCGCGGGGGGTCCGGATACAATGAGCAGTTCTTC. Amino acids: CASSSRGGSGYNEQFF.

The chain carries TRBV6-2 or TRBV6-3 and TRBJ1-2; 9 bases align to TRBD1. This CDR3 comprises 14 residues. The germline V gene encodes CDR1 MNHEY and CDR2 SVGEGT. Germline trimming cut 4 bases from V and 6 bases from J; bases unmatched to any gene: 6. In nucleotides, the CDR3 is TGTGCCAGCAGTTCCAGGACAGGGGTAGATGGCTACACCTTC. This gives the protein CASSSRTGVDGYTF.

This clonotype showed up many times. The V call is TRBV3-1, the J call TRBJ1-6; TRBD1 is a possible D gene (5 bases). Germline CDR1 LGHDT, CDR2 YNNKEL (reference sequence). Trimming took 4 bases from V and 6 from J, leaving 16 bases between them. The CDR3 loop spans 16 amino acids. The DNA for the CDR3 is TGTGCCAGCAGCCGCGGCACGGGGGTTCGTAATTCACCCCTCCACTTT. This encodes CASSRGTGVRNSPLHF. The full variable domain, completed using reference TRBV3-1 and TRBJ1-6, is DTAVSQTPKYLVTQMGNDKSIKCEQNLGHDTMYWYKQDSKKFLKIMFSYNNKELIINETVPNRFSPKSPDKAHLNLHINSLELGDSAVYFCASSRGTGVRNSPLHFGNGTRLTVT.

This clonotype was recorded a few times. This chain links TRBV6-1 with TRBJ1-5, with TRBD1 matching 7 bases. Germline V CDR1 and CDR2: MNHNS, SASEGT. The CDR3 is 16 residues long. Trimming removed 3 bases from V and 0 bases from J; junction bases left unmatched: 5. The DNA of the CDR3 is TGTGCCAGCAGTGATAGGGGGCAGCGTAGCAATCAGCCCCAGCATTTT. Protein product: CASSDRGQRSNQPQHF.

CDR3 DNA: TGTGCCAGCAGCTCCTGGGACAGGGCGGGGGAGACCCAGTACTTC. Translated, it gives CASSSWDRAGETQYF. V is TRBV12-3 or TRBV12-4 and J is TRBJ2-5; 9 bases match TRBD1. This CDR3 has 15 residues. V gave up 6 bases and J gave up 5 bases; unmatched junction bases: 10.

This clonotype was detected many times. The chain joins TRBV5-1 to TRBJ1-1; 7 bases align to TRBD1. The CDR3 is made up of 14 amino acids. The ends lost 2 bases at V and 4 bases at J; junction bases unmatched: 5. CDR1 is SGHRS and CDR2 is YFSETQ in the germline V gene. The CDR3, as DNA: TGCGCCAGCAGCTTAGGCGACAGGGCCACTGAAGCTTTCTTT. Encoded protein: CASSLGDRATEAFF.

The chain has TRBV18 and TRBJ2-2; no clear D. This CDR3 is 17 amino acids long. The germline V gene has CDR1 KGHSH and CDR2 LQKENI. The germline V and J ends were trimmed by 3 bases and 5 bases, with 19 bases remaining between them. CDR3 in DNA: TGTGCCAGCTCACCCTACGAGGAAGGTGGTAGGACCGGGGAGCTGTTTTTT. Residues: CASSPYEEGGRTGELFF. Combining the CDR3 with reference TRBV18 and TRBJ2-2 gives the whole variable domain NAGVMQNPRHLVRRRGQEARLRCSPMKGHSHVYWYRQLPEEGLKFMVYLQKENIIDESGMPKERFSAEFPKEGPSILRIQQVVRGDSAAYFCASSPYEEGGRTGELFFGEGSRLTVL.

This clonotype was detected a few times. The V gene is TRBV7-2, the J gene TRBJ1-2, with TRBD1 as a possible D gene (6 bases). The CDR3 contains 15 residues. Germline CDR1 and CDR2: SGHTA and FQGNSA. Trimming removed 3 bases at V and 5 bases at J, with 16 bases between. The CDR3 DNA sequence: TGTGCCAGCAGCTTTGACCGACAGGACGTGTATGGCTACACCTTC. Translated, it gives CASSFDRQDVYGYTF.

This clonotype was seen a few times. The J gene is TRBJ2-7, the V gene TRBV5-1, with TRBD1 matching over 8 bases. V was clipped by 0 bases and J by 6 bases; unmatched bases: 2. Germline V gene data show CDR1 as SGHRS and CDR2 as YFSETQ. The CDR3 spans 13 residues. This CDR3 is CASSLEQGGEQYF. Here the CDR3 DNA reads TGCGCCAGCAGCTTGGAACAGGGGGGCGAGCAGTACTTC.

The rearrangement uses TRBV7-2 and TRBJ2-7; 9 bases line up with TRBD1. Germline CDR1 and CDR2: SGHTA and FQGNSA. The length of the CDR3 is 13 residues. Losses at the gene ends were 6 bases for V and 1 base for J; bases not matched to a gene: 1. The CDR3 protein is CASRGTGSYEQYF. The CDR3 DNA reads as TGTGCCAGCAGAGGGACAGGGTCCTACGAGCAGTACTTC.

This clonotype was counted between two and nine times. V and J are TRBV6-6 and TRBJ1-2; D gene unclear. Germline V gene sequence: CDR1 MNHNY, CDR2 SVGAGI (reference sequence). Deletions cut 6 bases from V and 5 bases from J, with 16 bases between. The CDR3 spans 14 residues. The CDR3 loop is CASRTGVSGYGYTF. CDR3 DNA: TGTGCCAGCAGAACGGGTGTGTCAGGTTATGGCTACACCTTC.

The rearrangement joins TRBV18 to TRBJ2-7; D is perhaps TRBD1 (6 bases). This CDR3 is 14 amino acids long. Germline lookup yields CDR1 KGHSH and CDR2 LQKENI. Trimming took 6 bases from V and 4 from J, leaving 16 bases between them. This CDR3 is CASSPGVPDYEQYV. DNA for the CDR3: TGTGCCAGCTCTCCAGGGGTACCCGATTACGAGCAGTACGTC.

The chain carries TRBV15 and TRBJ1-5; possibly TRBD1 for D (5 bases). Trimming shortened V by 4 bases and J by 7 bases, and 17 bases separated the two germline ends. The germline gives CDR1 LNHNV, CDR2 YYDKDF (reference sequence). The CDR3 is 15 residues long. Here the CDR3 DNA reads TGTGCCACCAGCACCGGGCAGGGAGGGCCACAGCCCCAGCATTTT. Translating gives CATSTGQGGPQPQHF.

The chain uses TRBV10-1 and TRBJ1-2; TRBD1 aligns across 9 bases. Per germline, CDR1 WNHNN and CDR2 SYGVQD (reference sequence). J gave up 4 bases and V 2 bases, and 5 bases lay outside the gene matches. This CDR3 contains 15 residues. The CDR3 loop is CASSEATQGAYGYTF. DNA of the CDR3: TGCGCCAGCAGTGAGGCTACACAGGGGGCCTATGGCTACACCTTC.

The V and J genes are TRBV6-5 and TRBJ1-5; the D gene is possibly TRBD1 (6 bases). Germline V CDR1 and CDR2: MNHEY, SVGAGI. The CDR3 is 15 residues long. Trimming shortened V by 0 bases and J by 7 bases, and 13 bases separated the two germline ends. The DNA for the CDR3 is TGTGCCAGCAGTTACTCGAGGGGGATCGGGCAGCCCCAGCATTTT. As protein: CASSYSRGIGQPQHF.

This clonotype occurred a few times. The chain carries TRBV7-6 and TRBJ1-1; D is unclear. The CDR3 extends over 15 amino acids. V dropped 5 bases and J dropped 2 bases, with 15 bases sitting between them. Germline CDR1 is SGHVS and CDR2 is FNYEAQ. The CDR3, as DNA: TGTGCCAGCAGCCCATGTGGACTTCCCAACACTGAAGCTTTCTTT. This sequence encodes CASSPCGLPNTEAFF.

The genes are TRBV20-1 and TRBJ1-5, with no clear D. Trimming cost V 5 bases and J 5 bases, with 10 bases left between them. The CDR3 has 12 residues. Looked up from germline, CDR1 is DFQATT and CDR2 is SNEGSKA (reference sequence). CDR3: CSAQDRHQPQHF. The DNA for the CDR3 is TGCAGTGCTCAGGACCGTCATCAGCCCCAGCATTTT.